This T cell receptor (beta chain) stems from a study of Tregs in tolerant kidney transplant recipients. The study, taken as a whole, reports: Activated donor B cell expansion appeared to reveal the most relevant donor-specific TCRbeta repertoire. Findings come from small patient numbers and require larger validation. Biological reproducibility was not directly addressed, but technical replication error appeared minimal. Changing PCR primers prevented nucleotide comparison between some patients' samples.

Using immunoSEQ multiplex PCR, the repertoire was profiled, and TCRdb retains in-frame clones only, with some absent. Altogether approximately 75,000 clones are present, approximately 89% being singletons, with the ten largest covering approximately 0.33%. V gave up 4 bases and J gave up 9 bases; unmatched junction bases: 6. The CDR3 loop spans 14 amino acids. Germline CDR1 MGHRA, CDR2 YSYEKL. Worth noting for this clone: Its antigen remains unknown.

The chain combines TRBV4-1 with TRBJ2-1; 10 bases are shared with TRBD2. This TCR was sampled from a human donor who received a combined kidney and bone marrow transplant. This material consisted of Tregs from blood, taken before the transplant. In nucleotides, the CDR3 is TGCGCCAGCAGCCGGCCCGGGACTAGCGCTGAGCAGTTCTTC. Its protein is CASSRPGTSAEQFF.